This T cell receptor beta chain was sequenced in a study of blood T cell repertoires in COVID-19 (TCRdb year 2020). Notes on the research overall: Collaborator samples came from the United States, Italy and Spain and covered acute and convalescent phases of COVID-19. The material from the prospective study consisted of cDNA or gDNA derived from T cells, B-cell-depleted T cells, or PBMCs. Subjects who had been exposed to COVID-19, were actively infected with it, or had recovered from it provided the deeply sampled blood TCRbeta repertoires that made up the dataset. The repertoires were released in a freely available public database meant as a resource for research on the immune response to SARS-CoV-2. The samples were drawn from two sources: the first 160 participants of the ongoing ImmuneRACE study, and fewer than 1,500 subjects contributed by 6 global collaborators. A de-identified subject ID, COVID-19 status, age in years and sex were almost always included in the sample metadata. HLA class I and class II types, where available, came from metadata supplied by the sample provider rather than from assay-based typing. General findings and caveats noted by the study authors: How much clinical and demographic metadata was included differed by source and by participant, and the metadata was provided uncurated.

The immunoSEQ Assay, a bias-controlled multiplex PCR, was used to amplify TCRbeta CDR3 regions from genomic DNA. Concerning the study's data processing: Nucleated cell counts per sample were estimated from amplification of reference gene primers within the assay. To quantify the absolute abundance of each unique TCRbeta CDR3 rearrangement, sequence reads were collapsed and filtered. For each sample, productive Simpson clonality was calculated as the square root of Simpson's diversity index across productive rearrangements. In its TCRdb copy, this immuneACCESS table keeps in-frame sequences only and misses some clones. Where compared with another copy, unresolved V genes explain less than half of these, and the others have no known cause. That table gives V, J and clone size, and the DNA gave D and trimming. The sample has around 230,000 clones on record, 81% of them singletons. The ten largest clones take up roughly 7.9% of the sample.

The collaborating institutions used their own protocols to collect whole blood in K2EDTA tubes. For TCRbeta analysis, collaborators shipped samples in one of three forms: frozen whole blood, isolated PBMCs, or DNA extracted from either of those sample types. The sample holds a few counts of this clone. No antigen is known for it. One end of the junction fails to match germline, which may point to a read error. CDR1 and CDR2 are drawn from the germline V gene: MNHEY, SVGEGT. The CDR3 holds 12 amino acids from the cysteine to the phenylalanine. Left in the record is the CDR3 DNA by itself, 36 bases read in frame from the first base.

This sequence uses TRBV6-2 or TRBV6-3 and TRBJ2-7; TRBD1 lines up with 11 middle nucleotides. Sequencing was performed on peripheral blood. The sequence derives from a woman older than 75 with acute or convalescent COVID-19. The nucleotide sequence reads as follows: TGTGCCAGCAGTTACTCGGACAGGGGGCCGAGTTTC. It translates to CASSYSDRGPSF.